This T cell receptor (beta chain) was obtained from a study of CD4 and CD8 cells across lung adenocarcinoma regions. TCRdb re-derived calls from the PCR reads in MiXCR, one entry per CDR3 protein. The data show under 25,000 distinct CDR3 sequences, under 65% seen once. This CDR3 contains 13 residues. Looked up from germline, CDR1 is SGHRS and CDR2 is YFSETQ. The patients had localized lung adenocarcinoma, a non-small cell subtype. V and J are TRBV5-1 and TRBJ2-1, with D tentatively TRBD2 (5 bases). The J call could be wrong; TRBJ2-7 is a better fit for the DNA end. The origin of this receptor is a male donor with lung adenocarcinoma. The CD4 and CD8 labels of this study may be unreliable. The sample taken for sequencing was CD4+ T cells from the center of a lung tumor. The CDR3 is CASSEIGAYEQYF. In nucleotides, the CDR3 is TGCGCCAGCTCAGAGATCGGGGCCTACGAGCAGTACTTC.